This is a list of T cell receptor beta chains from one sample in a study of blood T cell repertoires in COVID-19. Clones were read by immunoSEQ multiplex PCR, and TCRdb kept only the in-frame ones, dropping some. The table shows about 310,000 clones, with roughly 90% occurring only once. Sequenced: PBMCs or T cells enriched from blood (not recorded which). The receptors here all came from a woman aged 40 to 55 who had recovered from COVID-19. Both conserved end residues are part of each CDR3. D genes are given only for firm matches. Size is omitted from some rows. Given values are once, few, many or a class for expanded clones.

J gene | clone size | V gene | D gene | CDR3 protein | CDR3 DNA
TRBJ2-7 | NA | TRBV5-1 | NA | CASKEASSYEQYF | TGCGCCAGCAAGGAGGCCAGCTCCTACGAGCAGTACTTC
TRBJ2-7 | NA | TRBV2 | NA | CASSESGDYEQYF | TGTGCCAGCAGTGAATCCGGGGACTACGAGCAGTACTTC
TRBJ2-5 | NA | TRBV5-1 | NA | CASSFNQETQYF | TGCGCCAGCAGCTTTAATCAAGAGACCCAGTACTTC
TRBJ2-1 | NA | TRBV5-1 | TRBD2 | CATSTTGMGEGYNEQFF | TGCGCCACCTCAACCACCGGGATGGGGGAGGGGTACAATGAGCAGTTCTTC
TRBJ1-2 | NA | TRBV7-9 | NA | CASSLIAGRIKDGYTF | TGTGCCAGCAGCTTAATCGCTGGGAGGATTAAAGATGGCTACACCTTC
TRBJ1-2 | NA | TRBV29-1 | TRBD1 | CSVEPGGTYTF | TGCAGCGTTGAGCCAGGGGGCACCTACACCTTC
TRBJ2-5 | NA | TRBV23-1 | TRBD1 | CASSQYGTGGDGQETQYF | TGCGCCAGCAGTCAATATGGGACAGGGGGCGATGGGCAAGAGACCCAGTACTTC
TRBJ1-2 | once | TRBV6-5 | TRBD1 | CASGDRVYGYTF | TGTGCCAGCGGGGACAGGGTTTATGGCTACACCTTC
TRBJ2-2 | many | TRBV9 | NA | CASSVRANTGELFF | TGTGCCAGCAGCGTGCGGGCGAACACCGGGGAGCTGTTTTTT
TRBJ2-2 | NA | TRBV18 | TRBD2 | CASSLRTSGGNTGELFF | TGTGCCAGCTCACTCCGGACTAGCGGAGGGAACACCGGGGAGCTGTTTTTT
TRBJ2-7 | NA | TRBV4-3 | NA | CASSQEREAFYEQYF | TGCGCCAGCAGCCAAGAGAGGGAGGCCTTCTACGAGCAGTACTTC
TRBJ1-1 | NA | TRBV2 | NA | CASGGLLNTEAFF | TGTGCCAGCGGGGGACTGTTGAACACTGAAGCTTTCTTT
TRBJ2-1 | NA | TRBV27 | TRBD1 | CASSFLTGGPNNEQFF | TGTGCCAGCAGTTTTCTGACAGGGGGCCCGAACAATGAGCAGTTCTTC
TRBJ1-2 | NA | TRBV19 | NA | CASSMRQPGDYGYTF | TGTGCCAGTAGTATGAGACAGCCAGGGGACTATGGCTACACCTTC
TRBJ2-5 | NA | TRBV7-2 | NA | CASSLVQGEVETQYF | TGTGCCAGCAGCTTAGTGCAGGGGGAGGTTGAGACCCAGTACTTC
TRBJ1-5 | NA | TRBV19 | NA | CASSIQGSNQPQHF | TGTGCCAGTAGTATCCAGGGGAGCAATCAGCCCCAGCATTTT